This passage covers 11 T cell receptor beta chains from one sample sequenced in a study of blood T cell repertoires in COVID-19. The data were produced by immunoSEQ multiplex PCR, yet TCRdb's version contains in-frame clones alone and is incomplete. The repertoire holds a few hundred thousand clones, with around 80% as singletons. Input material: PBMCs or T cells enriched from blood (not recorded which). The source is a man between 40 and 49 years old who had been exposed to COVID-19.

Comment on this clone: Germline and junction disagree at one end, which may indicate a read error. The rearrangement joins TRBV7-9 to TRBJ2-7; a possible D gene is TRBD1 (6 bases). This CDR3 spans 12 amino acids. Germline V gene sequence: CDR1 SEHNR, CDR2 FQNEAQ (reference sequence). The CDR3 bases are TGTGCCAGCAGCTTAGCTCAGGGGACCACCATCTTC. As protein: CASSLAQGTTIF.

The chain uses TRBV11-3 and TRBJ2-1, with 8 bases fitting TRBD2. Germline values: CDR1 SGHNT, CDR2 YENEEA. The junction had 4 bases not matched to a gene; V was cut back by 3 bases and J by 3 bases. The CDR3 runs 15 residues. The CDR3 DNA follows: TGTGCCAGCAGCTTTTCGCTAGCGGGCTACAATGAGCAGTTCTTC. As protein: CASSFSLAGYNEQFF.

The gene calls are TRBV19 and TRBJ2-7, with a possible D match to TRBD2 (6 bases). CDR3 size: 13 residues. Trimming left V 8 bases short and J 5 bases short, with 16 bases between. Germline CDR1 LNHDA, CDR2 SQIVND (reference sequence). This CDR3 is CASSPAGGNEQYF. The CDR3 DNA reads as TGTGCCAGTTCTCCGGCCGGGGGAAACGAGCAGTACTTC.

The chain uses TRBV19 and TRBJ2-7, with a possible D match to TRBD1 (6 bases). Germline loops: CDR1 LNHDA, CDR2 SQIVND (reference sequence). This CDR3 is built from 17 residues. Deletions cut 0 bases from V and 3 bases from J, with 18 bases between. In DNA, the CDR3 is TGTGCCAGTAGTATAGATGCAGGGGTTAGGAGGAACTACGAGCAGTACTTC. Protein sequence: CASSIDAGVRRNYEQYF.

CDR3 residues: CSVSELTEAFF. In DNA form, the CDR3 reads TGCAGCGTTTCTGAGTTGACTGAAGCTTTCTTT. The chain joins TRBV29-1 to TRBJ1-1; D gene uncertain. The CDR3 length is 11 residues. Germline assignment: CDR1 SQVTM and CDR2 ANQGSEA. Trimming shortened V by 5 bases and J by 5 bases, and 9 bases separated the two germline ends.

The chain uses TRBV3-1 (or the pseudogene TRBV3-2) and TRBJ2-7; 7 bases are a match to TRBD2. The CDR3 runs to 17 residues. Germline V gene lookup returns CDR1 LGHDT and CDR2 YNNKEL (reference sequence). J was trimmed by 3 bases and V by 4 bases; bases with no gene match: 15. CDR3 protein: CASSPLQGLVSFYEQYF. In nucleotides, the CDR3 is TGTGCCAGCAGCCCATTACAAGGACTAGTTAGTTTCTACGAGCAGTACTTC.

J is TRBJ1-3 and V is TRBV4-2, with D uncertain. Looked up from germline, CDR1 is LGHNA and CDR2 is YNFKEQ. The CDR3 extends over 15 amino acids. Trimming cost V 0 bases and J 0 bases, with 6 bases left between them. CDR3 sequence reads: CASSQDGDSGNTIYF. CDR3 bases: TGTGCCAGCAGCCAAGATGGAGACTCTGGAAACACCATATATTTT.

J is TRBJ2-1 and V is TRBV2; 7 bases line up with TRBD1. V was clipped by 6 bases and J by 10 bases; unmatched bases: 6. Germline V gene data show CDR1 as SNHLY and CDR2 as FYNNEI. The CDR3 length is 12 residues. The CDR3 DNA sequence: TGTGCCAGCAGCAGGGACAGAGAGGAGCAGTTCTTC. This translates into CASSRDREEQFF.

On this clone itself: One end of the junction fails to match germline, which may point to a read error. The rearrangement uses TRBV4-1 and TRBJ2-7, with TRBD1 as a possible D gene (5 bases). The CDR3 has 13 amino acids. The germline V gene encodes CDR1 MGHRA and CDR2 YSYEKL. The CDR3 DNA reads TGCGCCAGCAGCCAAGATCACCTCGGGTCAGGGCACTTC. This translates into CASSQDHLGSGHF.

This clone was seen a handful of times. Other DNA sequences in the same sample also yield this CDR3. As DNA, the CDR3 is TGTGCCAGTAGTATAGCAAGGGGAGGGCAGCCCCAGCATTTT. Its protein is CASSIARGGQPQHF. The rearrangement uses TRBV19 and TRBJ1-5; the D gene is possibly TRBD1 (5 bases). Trimming took 1 base from V and 7 from J, leaving 11 bases between them. This CDR3 is 14 amino acids long. The germline V gene encodes CDR1 LNHDA and CDR2 SQIVND (reference sequence).

The chain employs TRBV3-1 (or the pseudogene TRBV3-2) and TRBJ2-5; 16 nucleotides agree with TRBD2. The germline CDR1 and CDR2 sequences are LGHDT and YNNKEL (reference sequence). J was trimmed by 5 bases and V by 0 bases; bases with no gene match: 9. The CDR3 runs 19 residues. The CDR3 DNA reads TGTGCCAGCAGCCAAGATGGGGGACTAGCGGGAGGGAGGTTGGAGACCCAGTACTTC. Its translation: CASSQDGGLAGGRLETQYF.